This T cell receptor beta chain was documented in a study of vaccination effects on CD4 cells after COVID-19. With nine to eleven days of culture completed, CD4+ T cells were isolated. Participants received two doses of either the BNT162b2 or mRNA-1273 vaccine. Only a few counts were recorded for this clone. Its antigen remains unidentified. Sequenced by immunoSEQ multiplex PCR; TCRdb stores in-frame clones only, minus some. This table has 45,000 to 55,000 clones, 60% to 75% appearing once. The CDR3 loop spans 14 amino acids. The V end was cut by 1 base, the J end by 2 bases, with 8 bases between. Per germline, CDR1 LGHDT and CDR2 YNNKEL (reference sequence).

The chain is built from TRBV3-1 (or the pseudogene TRBV3-2) and TRBJ1-1; D is unresolved. The sequenced sample was CD4+ T cells from PBMCs cultured without peptide, obtained after COVID-19 vaccination. This TCR derives from a human donor who received a COVID-19 vaccine. CDR3 sequence: CASSQVGVNTEAFF. In nucleotides, the CDR3 is TGTGCCAGCAGCCAAGTTGGAGTAAACACTGAAGCTTTCTTT.